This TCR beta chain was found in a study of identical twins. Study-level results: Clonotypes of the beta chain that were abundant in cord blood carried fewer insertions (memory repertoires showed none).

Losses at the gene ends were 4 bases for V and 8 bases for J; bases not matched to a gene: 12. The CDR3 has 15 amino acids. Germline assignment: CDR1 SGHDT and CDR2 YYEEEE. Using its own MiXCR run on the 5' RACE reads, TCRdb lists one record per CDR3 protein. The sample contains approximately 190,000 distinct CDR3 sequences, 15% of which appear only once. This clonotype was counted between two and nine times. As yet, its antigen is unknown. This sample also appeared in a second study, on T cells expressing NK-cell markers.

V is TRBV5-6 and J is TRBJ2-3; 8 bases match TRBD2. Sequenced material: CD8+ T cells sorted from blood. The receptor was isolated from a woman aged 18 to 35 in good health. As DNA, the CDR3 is TGTGCCAGCAGCCCCGGACTAGCCCAAGGGGGTACGCAGTATTTT. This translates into CASSPGLAQGGTQYF. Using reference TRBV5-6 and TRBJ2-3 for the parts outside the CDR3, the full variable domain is DAGVTQSPTHLIKTRGQQVTLRCSPKSGHDTVSWYQQALGQGPQFIFQYYEEEERQRGNFPDRFSGHQFPNYSSELNVNALLLGDSALYLCASSPGLAQGGTQYFGPGTRLTVL.